This record looks at one T cell receptor (beta chain) sequence and its context. Antigen: not known. The sample comes from a study of cytomegalovirus exposure and HLA in healthy donors. Study overall: Findings of an earlier analysis included some 110 million unique TCR beta sequences from 200 million or so T cells. Overall study findings and caveats: Roughly 170 TCR beta chains were listed as cytomegalovirus-associated. Generally TCR sequences proved uncommon, though certain public TCRs appeared in numerous donors.

The primer mix had 60 Vbeta and 13 Jbeta primers. Data came from immunoSEQ multiplex PCR; TCRdb stores just in-frame clones and leaves some out. The table records roughly 100,000 clones, 78% of them present only once. The specimen sequenced was PBMCs. The receptor's source is a woman between 40 and 50 years old in good health and CMV-seronegative.

In DNA, the CDR3 is TGTGCCAGCAGCCTCGGGGACGAGCAGTACTTC. Encoded protein: CASSLGDEQYF. This chain connects TRBV9 to TRBJ2-7; D possibly corresponds to TRBD2 (5 bases). With 4 bases removed from V and 5 bases from J, the gap between germline ends came to 7 bases. Germline V gene data show CDR1 as SGDLS and CDR2 as YYNGEE. This CDR3 contains 11 residues. Variable domain in full (rest from reference TRBV9 and TRBJ2-7): DSGVTQTPKHLITATGQRVTLRCSPRSGDLSVYWYQQSLDQGLQFLIQYYNGEERAKGNILERFSAQQFPDLHSELNLSSLELGDSALYFCASSLGDEQYFGPGTRLTVT.